The sample holds many counts of the clone carrying this TCR beta chain. This record belongs to a study of T cells in Graves' hyperthyroidism and ophthalmopathy. This CDR3 region has 13 residues. V lost 4 bases and J lost 0, with 6 bases in between. Per the germline V gene, CDR1 is KGHSH and CDR2 is LQKENI. The TCR beta CDR3 regions underwent amplification using RNA transcripts as the source. The study used the HTBI primer set for a first-round RT-PCR of the TCR CDR3. TCRdb reprocessed the multiplex PCR reads via MiXCR and lists one record per CDR3 protein. Among 33,000 or so distinct CDR3 sequences listed, 49% were seen once.

The clonotype comes from a woman between 45 and 65 years old with Graves' hyperthyroidism that later progressed to Graves' ophthalmopathy. Specimen: blood. The chain joins TRBV18 to TRBJ1-1; D unclear. The CDR3 bases are TGTGCCAGCTCACGGCCAGTGAACACTGAAGCTTTCTTT. Translation: CASSRPVNTEAFF.